These 27 T cell receptor beta chains were all obtained from the same sample, sequenced in a study of cytomegalovirus exposure and HLA in healthy donors. The study ran its PCR with 60 Vbeta and 13 Jbeta primers. TCRdb's copy holds only in-frame clones and misses some; the assay was immunoSEQ multiplex PCR. The sample carries under 200,000 clones, about three quarters recorded once. The sample comprised PBMCs. The receptors come from a female donor in good health and CMV-seronegative.

V is TRBV19 and J is TRBJ2-5; D is possibly TRBD2 (5 bases). The germline CDR1 and CDR2 sequences are LNHDA and SQIVND (reference sequence). V was pared by 3 bases and J by 4 bases, with 12 bases between. The length of the CDR3 is 14 residues. CDR3 in DNA: TGTGCCAGTAGTATGGGGAGAAGTCGAGAGACCCAGTACTTC. This encodes CASSMGRSRETQYF.

This clone showed up just a few times. The gene calls are TRBV10-1 and TRBJ2-1; tentatively, D is TRBD1 (7 bases). V was shortened by 2 bases and J by 12 bases, with 11 bases between the two germline ends. The CDR3 sequence is 12 residues long. Germline V gives CDR1 WNHNN, CDR2 SYGVQD (reference sequence). The CDR3 region has the DNA TGCGCCAGCAGTGAGAGGCAGGGGGGGCAGTTCTTC. Translating gives CASSERQGGQFF.

This clone was seen just once. This rearrangement joins TRBV28 to TRBJ2-2; D is possibly TRBD2 (7 bases). The CDR3 covers 14 residues. Trimming left V 6 bases short and J 5 bases short, with 13 bases between. Looked up from germline, CDR1 is MDHEN and CDR2 is SYDVKM. The CDR3 loop is CASSGGRDTGELFF. The CDR3 DNA follows: TGTGCCAGCAGCGGGGGGCGGGATACCGGGGAGCTGTTTTTT. The whole variable domain, remainder taken from reference TRBV28 and TRBJ2-2, is DVKVTQSSRYLVKRTGEKVFLECVQDMDHENMFWYRQDPGLGLRLIYFSYDVKMKEKGDIPEGYSVSREKKERFSLILESASTNQTSMYLCASSGGRDTGELFFGEGSRLTVL.

The chain joins TRBV7-3 to TRBJ2-7, with 10 positions matching TRBD1. Germline CDR1 reads SGHTA; CDR2 reads FQGTGA. The CDR3 loop spans 15 amino acids. V lost 5 bases to trimming and J lost 4 bases; unmatched junction nucleotides: 8. This chain's CDR3 is CASSPGTGVDYEQYF. CDR3 nucleotides: TGTGCCAGCAGCCCCGGGACAGGGGTAGATTACGAGCAGTACTTC. Looking up the rest from reference TRBV7-3 and TRBJ2-7 gives the full variable domain: GAGVSQTPSNKVTEKGKYVELRCDPISGHTALYWYRQSLGQGPEFLIYFQGTGAADDSGLPNDRFFAVRPEGSVSTLKIQRTERGDSAVYLCASSPGTGVDYEQYFGPGTRLTVT.

CDR3 DNA: TGTGCCAGCAGTAAAACAGGCATGAACACTGAAGCTTTCTTT. It codes for CASSKTGMNTEAFF. The chain joins TRBV27 to TRBJ1-1, with D perhaps matching TRBD1 (5 bases). Trimming removed 5 bases at V and 0 bases at J, with 10 bases between. The CDR3 is 14 residues long. CDR1 MNHEY and CDR2 SMNVEV come from the germline V gene (reference sequence).

The rearrangement uses TRBV5-1 and TRBJ2-7, with a weak D call TRBD2 (6 bases). CDR3 length equals 14 residues. Between the trimmed V and J ends, which lost 3 bases and 3 bases, there was a span of 13 bases. The germline gives CDR1 SGHRS, CDR2 YFSETQ. CDR3 protein: CASSSGSAGYEQYF. CDR3 DNA sequence: TGCGCCAGCAGCTCGGGATCAGCGGGCTACGAGCAGTACTTC.

The chain joins TRBV10-3 to TRBJ1-1, with D maybe TRBD1 (5 bases). CDR1 is ENHRY, CDR2 SYGVKD, per germline. The length of the CDR3 is 14 residues. Deletions cut 8 bases from V and 1 base from J, with 14 bases between. This CDR3 is CAIGGLRENTEAFF. The CDR3 DNA follows: TGTGCCATCGGCGGTCTCAGGGAGAACACTGAAGCTTTCTTT.

This chain joins TRBV9 and TRBJ2-1; 7 bases are a match to TRBD2. V shed 0 bases, J shed 2 bases, and the junction held 2 bases outside the gene matches. Germline values: CDR1 SGDLS, CDR2 YYNGEE. The CDR3 is 15 amino acids. The CDR3 loop reads CASSVGTSAYNEQFF. DNA for the CDR3: TGTGCCAGCAGCGTAGGCACTAGCGCCTACAATGAGCAGTTCTTC.

This clone was counted a few times. This sequence joins TRBV6-1 and TRBJ2-1; possibly TRBD2 for D (5 bases). This CDR3 comprises 12 residues. From germline, CDR1 is MNHNS and CDR2 SASEGT. The V end lost 2 bases, the J end lost 12 bases, and 11 bases lay between the germline ends. Written as DNA, the CDR3 is TGTGCCAGCAGTGAAAGTCCCCGGGGGCAGTTCTTC. Translating gives CASSESPRGQFF.

The chain carries TRBV5-1 and TRBJ2-7; 9 bases fit TRBD2. V dropped 4 bases and J dropped 1; count of bases not matched to a gene: 12. Germline V gene sequence: CDR1 SGHRS, CDR2 YFSETQ. This CDR3 is 17 amino acids long. This CDR3 reads CASSPFKASGTSYEQYF. CDR3 nucleotides: TGCGCCAGCAGCCCCTTCAAGGCTAGCGGGACTTCCTACGAGCAGTACTTC.

Notes on this clone: The same CDR3 can be traced to other DNA sequences in this sample. The J gene is TRBJ2-5, the V gene TRBV5-4, with D possibly TRBD1 on 6 matching bases. There are 13 residues in the CDR3. V was pared by 4 bases and J by 5 bases, with 12 bases between. CDR1 SGHNT and CDR2 YYREEE come from the germline V gene (reference sequence). The CDR3 DNA reads as TGTGCCAGCAGCCTCACAGGGATGGAGACCCAGTACTTC. Its translation: CASSLTGMETQYF.

The chain combines TRBV19 with TRBJ1-1; possibly TRBD1 for D (5 bases). The CDR3 is 15 residues long. Trimming removed 3 bases from V and 1 base from J, with 12 bases in between. Germline V gene sequence: CDR1 LNHDA, CDR2 SQIVND (reference sequence). CDR3 amino acids: CASSIPGGRNTEAFF. The CDR3 nucleotides read TGTGCCAGTAGTATCCCCGGGGGGAGGAACACTGAAGCTTTCTTT.

This clone was recorded a few times. The rearrangement links TRBV5-4 to TRBJ2-5, with 9 bases lining up with TRBD1. The V and J ends lost 2 bases and 11 bases, in that order; junction bases with no gene match: 10. The germline CDR1 and CDR2 sequences are SGHNT and YYREEE (reference sequence). The CDR3 is made up of 14 amino acids. The chain's CDR3 is CASSFGDREAQQYF. The CDR3 DNA reads TGTGCCAGCAGCTTTGGGGACAGGGAGGCTCAGCAGTACTTC.

J is TRBJ2-1 and V is TRBV5-1; D possibly corresponds to TRBD1 (5 bases). The CDR3 runs 14 residues. Germline V gives CDR1 SGHRS, CDR2 YFSETQ. Trimming pared 0 bases from V and 9 bases from J, leaving 13 bases between. The CDR3 DNA reads as TGCGCCAGCAGCTTGGGCTTGCCAAGGGGTGAGCAGTTCTTC. Its protein product is CASSLGLPRGEQFF.

The chain carries TRBV5-1 and TRBJ2-3; TRBD1 aligns across 9 bases. The CDR3 is made up of 15 amino acids. Germline values: CDR1 SGHRS, CDR2 YFSETQ. Trimming removed 4 bases from V and 3 bases from J; junction bases left unmatched: 6. CDR3 in DNA: TGCGCCAGCAGCCTTACAGGGGGCGCAACAGATACGCAGTATTTT. Its translation: CASSLTGGATDTQYF.

The rearrangement joins TRBV5-4 to TRBJ2-5, with D possibly being TRBD1 (5 bases). Germline V gene sequence: CDR1 SGHNT, CDR2 YYREEE (reference sequence). The CDR3 loop spans 13 amino acids. Trimming pared 2 bases from V and 0 bases from J, leaving 5 bases between. In nucleotides, the CDR3 is TGTGCCAGCAGCTTAGGGGACCAAGAGACCCAGTACTTC. It encodes CASSLGDQETQYF. The full variable domain, its missing parts supplied by reference TRBV5-4 and TRBJ2-5, is ETGVTQSPTHLIKTRGQQVTLRCSSQSGHNTVSWYQQALGQGPQFIFQYYREEENGRGNFPPRFSGLQFPNYSSELNVNALELDDSALYLCASSLGDQETQYFGPGTRLLVL.

The V and J genes are TRBV10-3 and TRBJ2-1, with 15 bases that match TRBD2. Germline lookup yields CDR1 ENHRY and CDR2 SYGVKD. Germline trimming cut 6 bases from V and 8 bases from J; bases unmatched to any gene: 2. This CDR3 has 14 residues. CDR3 in DNA: TGTGCCATCAGGGGACTAGCGGGAGGACATGAGCAGTTCTTC. It encodes CAIRGLAGGHEQFF.

The V and J genes are TRBV5-1 and TRBJ2-6, with a tentative D call TRBD2 (7 bases). Germline values: CDR1 SGHRS, CDR2 YFSETQ. The CDR3 spans 18 residues. Trimming took 4 bases from V and 4 from J, leaving 21 bases between them. The CDR3 sequence: CASSLTGGSSSGANVLTF. The DNA of the CDR3 is TGCGCCAGCAGCCTCACGGGGGGCTCTTCTTCCGGGGCCAACGTCCTGACTTTC.

This sequence joins TRBV21-1 and TRBJ2-7; the table's D call TRBD1 went unverified against the DNA. TRBV21-1 is a recognized pseudogene. The CDR3 has 13 residues. DNA for the CDR3: TGTGCCAGCCCGGACAGGGGTTCCTACGAGCAGTACTTC. Amino acids: CASPDRGSYEQYF.

In its sample, this clone was seen once. The CDR3 coding sequence is TGTGCCAGCAGCCGCGCGGCAGGGCTGAATGAGCAGTTCTTC. The encoded protein is CASSRAAGLNEQFF. The chain combines TRBV4-2 with TRBJ2-1; the D gene is possibly TRBD1 (5 bases). This CDR3 has 14 amino acids. Trimming cost V 4 bases and J 7 bases, with 14 bases left between them. Germline assignment: CDR1 LGHNA and CDR2 YNFKEQ.

This clone occurred once. The DNA is left out, because the CDR3 cannot be placed on it with certainty; the CDR3 is given as TCRdb lists it. The chain employs TRBV21-1 and TRBJ2-2; no check of the table's D call, TRBD2, against the DNA was made. TRBV21-1 is recorded as a pseudogene. The CDR3 is made up of 21 amino acids, end residues included. CDR3: CASSKEGSSGSNYKCTGELFF.

The chain combines TRBV11-3 with TRBJ1-1, with D perhaps matching TRBD1 (6 bases). The germline V gene encodes CDR1 SGHNT and CDR2 YENEEA. This CDR3 spans 17 amino acids. Trimming pared 3 bases from V and 0 bases from J, leaving 17 bases between. The chain's CDR3 is CASSFRGALVMNTEAFF. In nucleotides, the CDR3 is TGTGCCAGCAGCTTTCGGGGGGCCCTAGTAATGAACACTGAAGCTTTCTTT. The whole variable domain, filled in from reference TRBV11-3 and TRBJ1-1, reads EAGVVQSPRYKIIEKKQPVAFWCNPISGHNTLYWYLQNLGQGPELLIRYENEEAVDDSQLPKDRFSAERLKGVDSTLKIQPAELGDSAVYLCASSFRGALVMNTEAFFGQGTRLTVV.

V gene TRBV5-1 combines with J gene TRBJ2-2, with 7 bases identical to TRBD2. V gave up 4 bases and J gave up 5 bases; unmatched junction bases: 11. There are 16 residues in the CDR3. Germline lookup yields CDR1 SGHRS and CDR2 YFSETQ. CDR3 protein: CASSLSRSGTTGELFF. The CDR3, as DNA: TGCGCCAGCAGCCTTTCTAGAAGCGGGACTACCGGGGAGCTGTTTTTT.

The CDR3 spells CASSSTSGKSYEQYF. In nucleotides, the CDR3 is TGTGCCAGCAGTTCGACTAGCGGGAAGTCCTACGAGCAGTACTTC. The chain carries TRBV6-5 and TRBJ2-7, with 11 bases aligning to TRBD2. Germline CDR1 MNHEY, CDR2 SVGAGI. The CDR3 covers 15 residues. J was trimmed by 1 base and V by 4 bases; bases with no gene match: 3.

The chain carries TRBV10-3 and TRBJ2-5, with 10 bases aligning to TRBD2. This CDR3 spans 14 amino acids. Germline-derived CDR1 and CDR2 are ENHRY and SYGVKD. The trim removed 6 bases at V and 6 bases at J, leaving 7 bases unmatched. As DNA, the CDR3 is TGTGCCATCAGCCCAGCGGGGGGGGTTAAGACCCAGTACTTC. Its translation is CAISPAGGVKTQYF.

The V and J genes are TRBV6-5 and TRBJ2-7, with 11 bases matching TRBD2. Germline CDR1 is MNHEY and CDR2 is SVGAGI. V shed 8 bases and J 0 bases; nucleotides not matched to a gene: 6. This CDR3 spans 15 amino acids. CDR3: CASALAGGSSYEQYF. The DNA for the CDR3 is TGTGCCAGCGCGCTAGCGGGGGGCAGCTCCTACGAGCAGTACTTC.

This chain connects TRBV9 to TRBJ2-3; 7 positions match TRBD2. CDR1 and CDR2 (germline): SGDLS, YYNGEE. J lost 4 bases, V lost 0 bases, and 2 bases had no gene match. The CDR3 sequence is 14 residues long. The CDR3 loop reads CASSVDLAADTQYF. The CDR3 region has the DNA TGTGCCAGCAGCGTAGATCTAGCGGCAGATACGCAGTATTTT.